One sample yielded the 9 T cell receptor beta chains listed below, sequenced in a study of blood T cell repertoires in COVID-19. The repertoire was sequenced with immunoSEQ multiplex PCR; TCRdb's copy has only in-frame clones and lacks some. The sample has 35,000 to 45,000 clones; roughly 85% are singletons. Sequencing used peripheral blood. Receptors originate from a man in his forties or fifties with active COVID-19.

The chain couples TRBV14 to TRBJ2-1, with unresolved D. CDR3 length: 11 amino acids. Germline V gene lookup returns CDR1 SGHDN and CDR2 FVKESK. V lost 1 base, J lost 10 bases, and 5 bases lay in between. DNA for the CDR3: TGTGCCAGCAGCCAAGCCAGGGAGCAGTTCTTC. Amino acid sequence: CASSQAREQFF. The full variable domain, with the rest looked up from reference TRBV14 and TRBJ2-1, is EAGVTQFPSHSVIEKGQTVTLRCDPISGHDNLYWYRRVMGKEIKFLLHFVKESKQDESGMPNNRFLAERTGGTYSTLKVQPAELEDSGVYFCASSQAREQFFGPGTRLTVL.

The chain recombines TRBV19 with TRBJ2-1; 13 bases map to TRBD2. Per germline, CDR1 LNHDA and CDR2 SQIVND (reference sequence). This CDR3 comprises 16 residues. V gave up 5 bases and J gave up 2 bases; unmatched junction bases: 3. The CDR3 loop is CASSLGTSGAYNEQFF. The CDR3 bases are TGTGCCAGTAGTCTTGGGACTAGCGGGGCCTACAATGAGCAGTTCTTC.

This clone appeared once. In DNA, the CDR3 is TGTGCCTGGAGTGTGACAGGAACTCTTGGCTATGGCTACACCTTC. Translation gives CAWSVTGTLGYGYTF. The chain couples TRBV30 to TRBJ1-2; D perhaps matches TRBD1 (6 bases). The CDR3 contains 15 residues. Germline lookup yields CDR1 GTSNPN and CDR2 SVGIG (reference sequence). The V end lost 0 bases, the J end lost 4 bases, and 15 bases lay between the germline ends.

The chain carries TRBV6-5 and TRBJ1-2; 8 bases fit TRBD1. CDR3 length: 14 amino acids. CDR1 MNHEY and CDR2 SVGAGI come from the germline V gene. V gave up 6 bases and J gave up 4 bases; unmatched junction bases: 7. The CDR3 bases are TGTGCCAGCAGGGAGTGGACAGGGACCTATGGCTACACCTTC. Protein product: CASREWTGTYGYTF.

The chain combines TRBV5-1 with TRBJ2-2; tentative D call: TRBD1 (5 bases). CDR3 length: 19 residues. Germline V CDR1 and CDR2: SGHRS, YFSETQ. V dropped 1 base and J dropped 0 bases, with 19 bases sitting between them. CDR3 region: CASSLYPPGQVTNTGELFF. CDR3 DNA: TGCGCCAGCAGCTTGTATCCCCCAGGGCAGGTCACGAACACCGGGGAGCTGTTTTTT.

The chain employs TRBV7-8 and TRBJ2-7, with unresolved D. This CDR3 comprises 14 residues. Germline values: CDR1 SGHVS, CDR2 FQNEAQ. V was cut by 1 base and J by 7 bases, with 14 bases left in between. The CDR3 spells CASSLGGPLPEQYF. CDR3 coding DNA: TGTGCCAGCAGCTTAGGAGGCCCCCTCCCTGAGCAGTACTTC.

The chain uses TRBV28 and TRBJ1-2; D ambiguous. CDR3 length: 13 amino acids. Germline V gene lookup returns CDR1 MDHEN and CDR2 SYDVKM. Trimming removed 3 bases at V and 5 bases at J, with 10 bases between. The CDR3 spells CASSFRSGYGYTF. In nucleotides, the CDR3 is TGTGCCAGCAGTTTCCGCTCGGGGTATGGCTACACCTTC.

J is TRBJ1-2 and V is TRBV9; D remains ambiguous. Germline lookup yields CDR1 SGDLS and CDR2 YYNGEE. V was clipped by 0 bases and J by 3 bases, with 6 bases between them. This CDR3 is 13 amino acids long. CDR3 sequence reads: CASSVATDYGYTF. Here the CDR3 DNA reads TGTGCCAGCAGCGTAGCTACAGACTATGGCTACACCTTC. The full variable domain, rest sourced from reference TRBV9 and TRBJ1-2, is DSGVTQTPKHLITATGQRVTLRCSPRSGDLSVYWYQQSLDQGLQFLIQYYNGEERAKGNILERFSAQQFPDLHSELNLSSLELGDSALYFCASSVATDYGYTFGSGTRLTVV.

This clone came up a few times. V and J are TRBV29-1 and TRBJ1-1, with TRBD1 identical over 10 bases. The CDR3 has 16 amino acids. The V gene's germline CDR1 is SQVTM and CDR2 ANQGSEA. Losses at the gene ends were 4 bases for V and 0 bases for J; bases not matched to a gene: 8. This CDR3 reads CSVGTGGTSMNTEAFF. The CDR3, as DNA: TGCAGCGTTGGGACAGGGGGAACCTCCATGAACACTGAAGCTTTCTTT. Supplemented by reference TRBV29-1 and TRBJ1-1, the full variable domain reads SAVISQKPSRDICQRGTSLTIQCQVDSQVTMMFWYRQQPGQSLTLIATANQGSEATYESGFVIDKFPISRPNLTFSTLTVSNMSPEDSSIYLCSVGTGGTSMNTEAFFGQGTRLTVV.